The entry that follows covers one T cell receptor beta chain sequence. This record comes from a study of blood T cells in healthy people across ages. CDR1 is MDHEN, CDR2 SYDVKM, per germline. This CDR3 is built from 14 residues. V lost 2 bases and J lost 10, with 15 bases in between. It was with a sample-barcoded 5' primer and a J-beta primer mix that a second PCR of roughly 7 to 11 cycles was run. One entry per CDR3 protein, called by TCRdb with MiXCR from the 5' RACE reads. The table lists approximately 780,000 distinct CDR3 sequences, more than 25% of them singletons. These same records also appear under a second study, on T cells of mothers and their children. In that study: Overlap measured in related mother-child pairs was slightly, non-significantly higher than in unrelated pairs.

This chain connects TRBV28 to TRBJ2-1, with D perhaps TRBD1 (6 bases). The sequence came from a boy between 10 and 17 years old in good health. Sequenced: blood. In DNA form, the CDR3 reads TGTGCCAGCAGTTTACTTTACAGGGCCTTGGAGCAGTTCTTC. Residues: CASSLLYRALEQFF.